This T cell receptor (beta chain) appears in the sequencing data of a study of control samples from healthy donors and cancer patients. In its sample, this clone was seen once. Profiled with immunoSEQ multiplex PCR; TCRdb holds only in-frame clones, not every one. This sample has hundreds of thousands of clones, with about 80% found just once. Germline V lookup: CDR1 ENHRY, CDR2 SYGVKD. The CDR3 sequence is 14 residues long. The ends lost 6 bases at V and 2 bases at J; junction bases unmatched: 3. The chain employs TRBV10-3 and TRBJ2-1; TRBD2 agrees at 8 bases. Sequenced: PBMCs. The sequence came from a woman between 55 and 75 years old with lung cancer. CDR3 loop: CAISREGAYNEQFF. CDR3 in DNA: TGTGCCATCAGCCGGGAGGGGGCCTACAATGAGCAGTTCTTC.